This T cell receptor (beta chain) came from a study of cytomegalovirus exposure and HLA in healthy donors. Germline CDR1 reads SGHNT; CDR2 reads YENEEA. This CDR3 is built from 15 residues. With 60 Vbeta and 13 Jbeta primers, the PCR was carried out. Clones were read by immunoSEQ multiplex PCR, and TCRdb kept only the in-frame ones, dropping some. Of 90,000 to 120,000 clones in the sample, around 82% were seen once. The chain combines TRBV11-3 with TRBJ2-5; 10 positions match TRBD2. The end of the DNA fits TRBJ2-7 better, so the J call may be wrong. Source material: PBMCs. The source is a woman between 50 and 59 years old in good health and CMV-seropositive. The CDR3 coding sequence is TGTGCCAGCAGTTTTAGCGGGGGGTTCCCCTACGAGCAGTACTTC. It encodes CASSFSGGFPYEQYF.